This entry features one TCR beta chain sequence. No antigen is known for it. The missing CDR3 end, 3 residues past where the read stops, is filled in from the germline J gene. CDR3 size: 15 residues. Germline CDR1 and CDR2: SGHRS and YFSETQ. The ends lost 4 bases at V and 5 bases at J; junction bases unmatched: 6. TCR beta CDR3 amplified by multiplex PCR from roughly 1,100 ng genomic DNA. Sequencing used immunoSEQ multiplex PCR; TCRdb keeps in-frame clones, though not all of them. Its listing shows 25,000 to 35,000 clones. This record comes from a study of T cells in women clearing cervical HPV infection. Study outcomes and limitations: Combining TCR richness with V gene abundances gave approximately 0.8 AUC. TRBV6-7 abundance was lower in cases than controls (0.11% versus 0.16%).

The chain joins TRBV5-1 to TRBJ2-1, with TRBD2 identical over 10 bases. This clonotype was obtained from a woman between 18 and 70 years old with a cervical HPV16 infection that either progressed to CIN3+ or cleared (not recorded which). Sequences were obtained from blood buffy coat. The CDR3 DNA, read in part, is TGCGCCAGCAGCATACTAGCGGGGATTGACAATGAG. It is translated as CASSILAGIDNE. From start to end, the CDR3 is CASSILAGIDNEQFF.